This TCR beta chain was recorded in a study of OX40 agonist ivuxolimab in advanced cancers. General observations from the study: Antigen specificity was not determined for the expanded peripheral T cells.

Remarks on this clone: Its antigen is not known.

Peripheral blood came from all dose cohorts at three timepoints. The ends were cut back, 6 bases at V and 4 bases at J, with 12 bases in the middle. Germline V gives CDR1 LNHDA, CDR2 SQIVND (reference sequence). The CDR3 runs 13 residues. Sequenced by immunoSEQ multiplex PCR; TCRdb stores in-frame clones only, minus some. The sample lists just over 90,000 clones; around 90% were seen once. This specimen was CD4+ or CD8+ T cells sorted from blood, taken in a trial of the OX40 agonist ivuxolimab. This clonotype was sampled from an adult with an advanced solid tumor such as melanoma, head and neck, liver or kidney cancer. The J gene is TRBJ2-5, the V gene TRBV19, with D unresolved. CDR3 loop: CASRRALGETQYF. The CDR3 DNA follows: TGTGCCAGTAGGCGAGCTTTGGGAGAGACCCAGTACTTC. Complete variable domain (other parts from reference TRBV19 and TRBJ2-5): DGGITQSPKYLFRKEGQNVTLSCEQNLNHDAMYWYRQDPGQGLRLIYYSQIVNDFQKGDIAEGYSVSREKKESFPLTVTSAQKNPTAFYLCASRRALGETQYFGPGTRLLVL.